What follows describes a single TCR beta chain. The source of the sample is a study of blood T cell repertoires in COVID-19. Data came from immunoSEQ multiplex PCR; TCRdb stores just in-frame clones and leaves some out. The sample carries over 150,000 clones, around 82% recorded once. The CDR3 loop spans 14 amino acids. Losses at the gene ends were 0 bases for V and 4 bases for J; bases not matched to a gene: 3. Germline V lookup: CDR1 SGHRS, CDR2 YFSETQ. The receptor comes from a woman older than 75 with acute or convalescent COVID-19. The sample comprised peripheral blood. The chain couples TRBV5-1 to TRBJ2-7; 8 bases align to TRBD2. The CDR3 DNA follows: TGCGCCAGCAGCTTGGGAGGGACTAGGTACGAGCAGTACTTC. This translates into CASSLGGTRYEQYF.